This note documents a single TCR beta chain sequence. Its antigen remains unknown. The entry originates in a study of cytomegalovirus exposure and HLA in healthy donors. Study-wide results and caveats: Highest at DRB1 and lowest at HLA-C, TCR association rates differed among HLA loci in a later analysis. Fewer N-insertions (relative to the 666-donor mean) were reportedly seen in an Asian-associated ancestry cluster in a later analysis.

This PCR relied on a set of 60 Vbeta primers and 13 Jbeta primers. Sequencing used immunoSEQ multiplex PCR; TCRdb keeps in-frame clones, though not all of them. Of 150,000 to 200,000 clones listed, roughly 87% were seen once; the top ten hold 1.5% to 2%. V lost 0 bases and J 12 bases, leaving 18 bases between the germline ends. CDR1 and CDR2 from the germline V gene are SGHTS and YDEGEE. The CDR3 has 14 amino acids. Sequenced material: PBMCs. The V gene is TRBV5-8, the J gene TRBJ1-2; weak D call: TRBD1 (5 bases). The sequence was collected from a man in his fifties in good health and CMV-seronegative. The DNA for the CDR3 is TGTGCCAGCAGCTTGGGCGGCAGGGCCTGGGAAAACACCTTC. This encodes CASSLGGRAWENTF.